This T cell receptor (beta chain) derives from a study of shared clonotypes between healthy human individuals. Across the whole study: Every donor yielded three CD4 naive, three CD4 memory, two CD8 naive and one CD8 memory plate. Study conclusions and caveats: Generation probabilities of non-shared clonotypes were lower (relative to those shared by all four donors).

Healthy HIV-negative adults with no recent acute infections or vaccinations were recruited as donors. A remark on this clone: Antigen unknown.

This CDR3 is 16 amino acids long. V lost 2 bases to trimming and J lost 0 bases, with 11 bases between them. The germline gives CDR1 LGHNA, CDR2 YSLEER. Sequencing used immunoSEQ multiplex PCR; TCRdb keeps in-frame clones, though not all of them. This table has over a million clones, approximately 80% appearing once. This TCR was recovered from a man aged 18 to 29 in good health. Some clones in this sample may be carry-over from other donors' samples. The rearrangement joins TRBV4-3 to TRBJ1-3, with a tentative D call TRBD1 (5 bases). The sequencing sample was made of memory CD4+ T cells from PBMCs. Subset here: CD45RA-negative fraction. In nucleotides, the CDR3 is TGCGCCAGCAGCCAATACCTCGACAGCTCTGGAAACACCATATATTTT. Translation: CASSQYLDSSGNTIYF.